A single sample gave rise to the 28 T cell receptor beta chains below, sequenced in a study of shared clonotypes between healthy human individuals. Generated by immunoSEQ multiplex PCR, the TCRdb table keeps only in-frame clones and is missing some. Seen here are a few million clones, around 93% observed once, and the top ten hold about 0.36%. What was sequenced was naive CD4+ T cells from PBMCs. Subset specified: CD45RA+ positively selected. Every receptor here comes from a man between 18 and 35 years old in good health. Some clones in this sample may be carry-over from other donors' samples.

J is TRBJ1-2 and V is TRBV5-1; perhaps TRBD1 as D (5 bases). The V gene's germline CDR1 is SGHRS and CDR2 YFSETQ. Trimming removed 6 bases at V and 2 bases at J, with 11 bases between. The CDR3 spans 13 residues. The CDR3 loop is CASTTQGNYGYTF. Written as DNA, the CDR3 is TGCGCCAGCACCACGCAGGGAAACTATGGCTACACCTTC.

The rearrangement uses TRBV6-1 and TRBJ1-4, with 7 bases fitting TRBD1. V shed 3 bases and J 7 bases; nucleotides not matched to a gene: 5. CDR3 length equals 14 residues. Germline CDR1 reads MNHNS; CDR2 reads SASEGT. CDR3 in DNA: TGTGCCAGCAGTGACTGGGACAGTTTTGAAAAACTGTTTTTT. Its protein is CASSDWDSFEKLFF.

This rearrangement joins TRBV5-1 to TRBJ2-1; perhaps TRBD2 as D (6 bases). Germline values: CDR1 SGHRS, CDR2 YFSETQ. Trimming left V 4 bases short and J 12 bases short, with 20 bases between. This CDR3 spans 14 amino acids. CDR3 amino acids: CASSISPRDFWQFF. The CDR3 nucleotides are TGCGCCAGCAGCATCAGTCCCCGGGACTTCTGGCAGTTCTTC.

The chain has TRBV2 and TRBJ1-5; D not certain. The CDR3 has 13 amino acids. CDR1 is SNHLY, CDR2 FYNNEI, per germline. The V gene lost 4 bases and the J gene lost 1 base, with 5 bases spanning the gap. CDR3 coding DNA: TGTGCCAGCAGTGTTTCGAGCAATCAGCCCCAGCATTTT. Protein product: CASSVSSNQPQHF.

The V gene is TRBV18, the J gene TRBJ1-1; weak D call: TRBD1 (6 bases). The CDR3 sequence is 15 residues long. Germline CDR1 is KGHSH and CDR2 is LQKENI. The V end lost 3 bases, the J end lost 2 bases, and 13 bases lay between the germline ends. This chain's CDR3 is CASSPQQGFNTEAFF. For the CDR3, the DNA is TGTGCCAGCTCACCTCAACAGGGTTTTAACACTGAAGCTTTCTTT. Drawing the rest from reference TRBV18 and TRBJ1-1, the complete variable domain is NAGVMQNPRHLVRRRGQEARLRCSPMKGHSHVYWYRQLPEEGLKFMVYLQKENIIDESGMPKERFSAEFPKEGPSILRIQQVVRGDSAAYFCASSPQQGFNTEAFFGQGTRLTVV.

This clone has only one observation. The chain links TRBV2 to TRBJ1-5; D remains ambiguous. This CDR3 region has 17 residues. The V gene's germline CDR1 is SNHLY and CDR2 FYNNEI. The ends were cut back, 1 base at V and 4 bases at J, with 17 bases in the middle. The chain's CDR3 is CASSEEGYGRENQPQHF. CDR3 bases: TGTGCCAGCAGTGAAGAGGGATACGGGCGGGAAAATCAGCCCCAGCATTTT.

The CDR3, as DNA: TGTGCCAGTAACCAGGACAGGGGTGAAGGAGATACGCAGTATTTT. The encoded protein is CASNQDRGEGDTQYF. The chain employs TRBV19 and TRBJ2-3; 9 nucleotides align to TRBD1. After removal of 7 bases from V and 5 bases from J, the junction contained 10 bases not matched to a gene. The CDR3 extends over 15 amino acids. CDR1 is LNHDA, CDR2 SQIVND, per germline (reference sequence).

V gene TRBV10-3 combines with J gene TRBJ1-1; no clear D. Germline loops: CDR1 ENHRY, CDR2 SYGVKD. The CDR3 is 14 residues long. The germline V and J ends were trimmed by 2 bases and 1 base, with 8 bases remaining between them. CDR3 in amino acids: CAISERQPNTEAFF. In nucleotides, the CDR3 is TGTGCCATCAGTGAGCGGCAACCGAACACTGAAGCTTTCTTT.

This clone has a single count. This chain connects TRBV19 to TRBJ1-5, with a possible D match to TRBD1 (5 bases). Trimming removed 10 bases at V and 2 bases at J, with 12 bases between. CDR1 and CDR2 (germline): LNHDA, SQIVND (reference sequence). The CDR3 has 13 residues. The CDR3 DNA sequence: TGTGCCACGGGGAGAGGGGGCAATCAGCCCCAGCATTTT. As protein: CATGRGGNQPQHF.

V gene TRBV29-1 combines with J gene TRBJ2-5, with 10 bases lining up with TRBD1. In germline, CDR1 is SQVTM, CDR2 ANQGSEA. Germline trimming cut 3 bases from V and 5 bases from J; bases unmatched to any gene: 0. The CDR3 loop spans 12 amino acids. Written as DNA, the CDR3 is TGCAGCGTTGAGGGACAGGGGGAGACCCAGTACTTC. Protein sequence: CSVEGQGETQYF. Using reference TRBV29-1 and TRBJ2-5 for the parts outside the CDR3, the full variable domain is SAVISQKPSRDICQRGTSLTIQCQVDSQVTMMFWYRQQPGQSLTLIATANQGSEATYESGFVIDKFPISRPNLTFSTLTVSNMSPEDSSIYLCSVEGQGETQYFGPGTRLLVL.

Note on this clone: Different DNA sequences within this sample yield the same CDR3. V usage is TRBV18 and J usage is TRBJ1-5; D gene ambiguous. The CDR3 covers 15 residues. V was shortened by 1 base and J by 4 bases, with 11 bases between the two germline ends. The germline CDR1 and CDR2 sequences are KGHSH and LQKENI. For the CDR3, the DNA is TGTGCCAGCTCACCACAGGGAGGCGGGAATCAGCCCCAGCATTTT. It encodes CASSPQGGGNQPQHF. The full variable domain, in which reference TRBV18 and TRBJ1-5 provide the parts outside the CDR3, is NAGVMQNPRHLVRRRGQEARLRCSPMKGHSHVYWYRQLPEEGLKFMVYLQKENIIDESGMPKERFSAEFPKEGPSILRIQQVVRGDSAAYFCASSPQGGGNQPQHFGDGTRLSIL.

The rearrangement joins TRBV28 to TRBJ2-2, with 11 nucleotides matching TRBD2. Germline V gene data show CDR1 as MDHEN and CDR2 as SYDVKM. Unmatched junction bases numbered 5, after V lost 5 bases and J lost 3 bases. There are 16 residues in the CDR3. In DNA form, the CDR3 reads TGTGCCAGCAGTCGGGGGACTAGCGGACACACCGGGGAGCTGTTTTTT. Translated: CASSRGTSGHTGELFF.

This chain uses TRBV5-8 with TRBJ1-5, with D tentatively TRBD1 (5 bases). With 5 bases removed from V and 2 bases from J, the gap between germline ends came to 20 bases. The CDR3 has 17 amino acids. CDR1 and CDR2 from the germline V gene are SGHTS and YDEGEE. CDR3 residues: CASSRWWGDGGNQPQHF. In nucleotides, the CDR3 is TGTGCCAGCAGTCGATGGTGGGGGGACGGTGGCAATCAGCCCCAGCATTTT. The full variable domain, its missing parts supplied by reference TRBV5-8 and TRBJ1-5, is EAGVTQSPTHLIKTRGQQATLRCSPISGHTSVYWYQQALGLGLQFLLWYDEGEERNRGNFPPRFSGRQFPNYSSELNVNALELEDSALYLCASSRWWGDGGNQPQHFGDGTRLSIL.

The chain joins TRBV6-6 to TRBJ2-2; 14 positions match TRBD2. CDR1 is MNHNY, CDR2 SVGAGI, per germline (reference sequence). With 6 bases clipped from V and 9 bases from J, the junction kept 3 bases outside the gene matches. This CDR3 spans 14 amino acids. The CDR3 DNA follows: TGTGCCAGCAGGACTAGCGGGAGGGCCCGGGAGCTGTTTTTT. As protein: CASRTSGRARELFF.

Here the CDR3 DNA reads TGCGCCAGCAGCTTTAACAGGGGGGACGAGCAGTACTTC. Its translation is CASSFNRGDEQYF. The J gene is TRBJ2-7, the V gene TRBV5-1, with 8 positions matching TRBD1. The J segment lost 5 bases and the V segment lost 2 bases, leaving 3 bases of the junction unmatched. Germline CDR1 reads SGHRS; CDR2 reads YFSETQ. The CDR3 is 13 residues long.

This clone was found once. V gene TRBV27 combines with J gene TRBJ1-5; tentatively, D is TRBD1 (5 bases). CDR3 length: 14 residues. Trimming stripped 5 bases from V and 6 bases from J, with 14 bases between. Germline V gives CDR1 MNHEY, CDR2 SMNVEV (reference sequence). CDR3 in DNA: TGTGCCAGCAGTCAGAGACGGGGGATTCAGCCCCAGCATTTT. Amino acids: CASSQRRGIQPQHF.

In its sample, this clone was seen once. V usage is TRBV5-4 and J usage is TRBJ2-5; possibly TRBD1 for D (5 bases). The V end lost 0 bases, the J end lost 4 bases, and 16 bases lay between the germline ends. Germline assignment: CDR1 SGHNT and CDR2 YYREEE (reference sequence). The CDR3 length is 16 residues. CDR3 residues: CASSLAQVGWRETQYF. CDR3 bases: TGTGCCAGCAGCTTGGCACAGGTGGGGTGGCGAGAGACCCAGTACTTC. The full variable domain, in which reference TRBV5-4 and TRBJ2-5 provide the parts outside the CDR3, is ETGVTQSPTHLIKTRGQQVTLRCSSQSGHNTVSWYQQALGQGPQFIFQYYREEENGRGNFPPRFSGLQFPNYSSELNVNALELDDSALYLCASSLAQVGWRETQYFGPGTRLLVL.

Concerning this clone itself: The same CDR3 is also encoded by other DNA sequences in this sample. The chain links TRBV19 to TRBJ2-2, with 7 bases identical to TRBD2. In germline, CDR1 is LNHDA, CDR2 SQIVND (reference sequence). The CDR3 is 15 residues long. V dropped 3 bases and J dropped 0; count of bases not matched to a gene: 1. The CDR3 DNA is TGTGCCAGTAGTATCCTAGCGGCGAACACCGGGGAGCTGTTTTTT. This gives the protein CASSILAANTGELFF.

This chain joins TRBV28 and TRBJ2-7, with TRBD2 matching 12 bases. In germline, CDR1 is MDHEN, CDR2 SYDVKM. This CDR3 region has 16 residues. The junction had 14 bases not matched to a gene; V was cut back by 8 bases and J by 6 bases. CDR3 amino acids: CASSKPLAGGVREQYF. The CDR3 DNA follows: TGTGCCAGCTCAAAGCCCCTAGCGGGAGGGGTCCGCGAGCAGTACTTC.

The rearrangement links TRBV28 to TRBJ2-2; the D call may be TRBD1 or TRBD2 (5 bases each). V dropped 10 bases and J dropped 5 bases, with 17 bases sitting between them. Germline CDR1 MDHEN, CDR2 SYDVKM. The CDR3 totals 14 residues. Here the CDR3 reads CATQGARGTGELFF. The CDR3 coding sequence is TGTGCCACCCAGGGCGCCCGAGGGACCGGGGAGCTGTTTTTT.

This chain joins TRBV10-3 and TRBJ1-5; no clear D gene. From germline, CDR1 is ENHRY and CDR2 SYGVKD. The CDR3 covers 13 residues. V was clipped by 0 bases and J by 5 bases, with 5 bases between them. The DNA for the CDR3 is TGTGCCATCAGTGAGTCTAAGGATCAGCCCCAGCATTTT. It specifies CAISESKDQPQHF.

The chain employs TRBV7-8 and TRBJ2-7; 13 bases are a match to TRBD2. The V gene's germline CDR1 is SGHVS and CDR2 FQNEAQ. The junction had 6 bases not matched to a gene; V was cut back by 5 bases and J by 2 bases. This CDR3 comprises 16 residues. Here the CDR3 DNA reads TGTGCCAGCAGCCTGGGACTAGCGGGGCTAACCTACGAGCAGTACTTC. This encodes CASSLGLAGLTYEQYF. Complete variable domain (other parts from reference TRBV7-8 and TRBJ2-7): GAGVSQSPRYKVAKRGQDVALRCDPISGHVSLFWYQQALGQGPEFLTYFQNEAQLDKSGLPSDRFFAERPEGSVSTLKIQRTQQEDSAVYLCASSLGLAGLTYEQYFGPGTRLTVT.

The chain is built from TRBV6-6 and TRBJ1-3, with no clear D. V dropped 6 bases and J dropped 4 bases, with 10 bases sitting between them. The CDR3 runs to 13 residues. CDR1 and CDR2 from the germline V gene are MNHNY and SVGAGI (reference sequence). This CDR3 reads CASSISPGNTIYF. As DNA, the CDR3 is TGTGCCAGCAGCATCTCTCCCGGAAACACCATATATTTT.

Concerning this clone itself: Other DNA sequences in this sample translate to the same CDR3. The chain has TRBV28 and TRBJ1-4; D is unclear. CDR3 size: 15 residues. The V and J ends lost 3 bases and 0 bases respectively, with 8 bases between them. Germline CDR1 MDHEN, CDR2 SYDVKM. In nucleotides, the CDR3 is TGTGCCAGCAGTTTGGCAGGAACAACTAATGAAAAACTGTTTTTT. It translates to CASSLAGTTNEKLFF. The complete variable domain, with remaining parts taken from reference TRBV28 and TRBJ1-4, reads DVKVTQSSRYLVKRTGEKVFLECVQDMDHENMFWYRQDPGLGLRLIYFSYDVKMKEKGDIPEGYSVSREKKERFSLILESASTNQTSMYLCASSLAGTTNEKLFFGSGTQLSVL.

The chain couples TRBV6-4 to TRBJ2-6; no clear D gene. The V gene's germline CDR1 is MRHNA and CDR2 SNTAGT. V lost 2 bases to trimming and J lost 0 bases, with 14 bases between them. This CDR3 region has 18 residues. Written as DNA, the CDR3 is TGTGCCAGCAGTGACCCATTAGGCAGGCCCTCTGGGGCCAACGTCCTGACTTTC. Its protein product is CASSDPLGRPSGANVLTF.

The chain links TRBV7-2 to TRBJ1-3, with 7 bases identical to TRBD1. The CDR3 length is 16 residues. CDR1 is SGHTA, CDR2 FQGNSA, per germline. The junction had 10 bases not matched to a gene; V was cut back by 5 bases and J by 3 bases. This chain's CDR3 is CASSPTGAQLGNTIYF. The CDR3 DNA is TGTGCCAGCAGCCCTACAGGGGCACAGCTTGGAAACACCATATATTTT.

This clone has just one count. The chain joins TRBV19 to TRBJ2-3; D possibly uses TRBD1 or TRBD2 (5 bases each). V was cut by 0 bases and J by 10 bases, with 14 bases left in between. CDR3 size: 14 residues. Germline loops: CDR1 LNHDA, CDR2 SQIVND (reference sequence). The CDR3 DNA reads TGTGCCAGTAGTATAGAGGGGGAGTTCTTCCCGCAGTATTTT. This encodes CASSIEGEFFPQYF.

The J gene is TRBJ1-4, the V gene TRBV9; tentatively, D is TRBD1 (5 bases). V was clipped by 3 bases and J by 0 bases, with 12 bases between them. Germline V gene lookup returns CDR1 SGDLS and CDR2 YYNGEE. The CDR3 covers 16 residues. The CDR3 protein is CASSARDSPTNEKLFF. The DNA of the CDR3 is TGTGCCAGCAGCGCCAGAGACAGCCCAACTAATGAAAAACTGTTTTTT.